This TCR beta chain comes out of a study of blood T cell repertoires in COVID-19. About the study: Acute and convalescent COVID-19 samples came from the United States, Italy and Spain. Sample material is recorded as cDNA or gDNA derived from T cells, B-cell-depleted T cells, or PBMCs.

From germline, CDR1 is LNHDA and CDR2 SQIVND (reference sequence). Germline trimming cut 10 bases from V and 4 bases from J; bases unmatched to any gene: 15. This CDR3 spans 17 amino acids. Seattle's enrolled individuals joined amid active infection and were then monitored longitudinally. Clones were read by immunoSEQ multiplex PCR, and TCRdb kept only the in-frame ones, dropping some. This sample has 50,000 to 80,000 clones; roughly three quarters occur once, and the top ten carry 14%. This clonotype originated in a man aged 55 to 70 with COVID-19, enrolled during active disease. The chain employs TRBV19 and TRBJ2-1, with 11 bases that match TRBD2. The sequenced sample consisted of peripheral blood. The CDR3 sequence is CATIYTGSGGGYNEQFF. CDR3 sequence (DNA): TGTGCCACTATTTACACAGGTAGCGGGGGGGGTTACAATGAGCAGTTCTTC.